One sample yielded the 5 T cell receptor beta chains listed below, sequenced in a study of glioma-infiltrating T cells. Amplification of TCR alpha and beta CDR3 regions from RNA used iRepertoire nested multiplex PCR. TCRdb re-analysed the multiplex PCR reads in MiXCR, keeping a single row per CDR3 protein. The repertoire holds fewer than 3,500 distinct CDR3 sequences, with approximately 86% as singletons. Sequences were obtained from glioma tissue, nonneoplastic brain tissue, or PBMCs (not recorded which). The receptors stem from a human donor with low-grade glioma or glioblastoma, undergoing nonglioma brain surgery, or in good health (not recorded which).

This clonotype was detected once. A library made for alpha chains picked up this beta chain off target, so its size means little. The V and J genes are TRBV6-2 or TRBV6-3 and TRBJ1-3; D not certain. The CDR3 totals 16 residues. V dropped 1 base and J dropped 2 bases, with 12 bases sitting between them. Germline lookup yields CDR1 MNHEY and CDR2 SVGEGT. In nucleotides, the CDR3 is TGTGCCAGCAGTTACTACGGACGGACTACTGGAAACACCATATATTTT. This encodes CASSYYGRTTGNTIYF.

This clonotype was seen a single time. Since the library was made to target alpha chains, this beta chain is a stray read and its abundance is not meaningful. The V call is TRBV11-2, the J call TRBJ2-2; 8 nucleotides align to TRBD1. V lost 5 bases and J lost 0; bases outside the gene matches: 5. The CDR3 is 16 residues long. CDR1 is SGHAT, CDR2 FQNNGV, per germline. The CDR3 protein is CASSPIRGPNTGELFF. In DNA form, the CDR3 reads TGTGCCAGCAGCCCCATCAGGGGGCCGAACACCGGGGAGCTGTTTTTT.

As for this clonotype: Within a library made for alpha chains, this beta chain is off target, and its count is uninformative. The chain employs TRBV7-2 and TRBJ1-5; D call uncertain. The V and J ends lost 1 base and 7 bases respectively, with 8 bases between them. Looked up from germline, CDR1 is SGHTA and CDR2 is FQGNSA. CDR3 length: 13 amino acids. The CDR3 DNA follows: TGTGCCAGCAGCTTAGAGGAGGTGCAGCCCCAGCATTTT. Amino acid sequence: CASSLEEVQPQHF.

This clonotype is labeled as large. This beta chain appears as a stray read in a library generated for alpha chains; its size is not informative. V gene TRBV4-3 combines with J gene TRBJ1-1; no reliable D call. Germline V gives CDR1 LGHNA, CDR2 YSLEER. Trimming took off 0 bases at V and 7 bases at J, with 9 bases between the two ends. This CDR3 has 13 residues. The CDR3 DNA reads TGCGCCAGCAGCCAAGAAGCGGAGTTTGAAGCTTTCTTT. Translated: CASSQEAEFEAFF.

As concerns this clonotype: In a library made to pick up alpha chains, this beta chain is a stray read with a size that means little. V usage is TRBV29-1 and J usage is TRBJ2-7, with D unresolved. V was pared by 4 bases and J by 8 bases, with 15 bases between. Per germline, CDR1 SQVTM and CDR2 ANQGSEA. The CDR3 is 12 residues long. The CDR3 sequence is CSVGPVPGKQYF. CDR3 DNA sequence: TGCAGCGTTGGGCCCGTTCCGGGCAAGCAGTACTTC.